In its sample, the clone carrying this TCR beta chain was seen many times. Its antigen remains unidentified. One end of the junction does not line up with germline, which may come from a read error. Profiles of TCR beta VDJ and CDR3 were generated from a genomic DNA template. MiXCR, applied by TCRdb to the reads, yields one record per CDR3 protein. The repertoire holds approximately 200,000 distinct CDR3 sequences, with about 53% as singletons. The CDR3 consists of 16 residues. Germline V gives CDR1 SSHAT, CDR2 FNYEAQ (reference sequence). This specimen comes from a study of CD8+CD57+ T cells in acquired aplastic anemia. Whole-study context: The DNA of sorted CD4+ and CD8+ cells averaged approximately 3.4 ug. Whole-study results and caveats: Patients and controls shared under 35 CD8+ CDR3 sequences, which appeared highly expressed in patients and within their immunodominant clones.

The clonotype originates from a human donor in good health, serving as a control. The chain couples TRBV7-7 to TRBJ2-3, with 8 positions matching TRBD2. The specimen sequenced was sorted CD4+, CD8+, or CD8+CD57+ T cells (not recorded which) from PBMCs. CDR3 region: CASSPGLALSTDTQYF. The CDR3 DNA sequence: TGTGCTAGCAGCCCAGGACTAGCCCTTAGCACAGATACGCAGTATTTT.